Below are 31 T cell receptor beta chains sequenced from a single sample in a study of cytomegalovirus exposure and HLA in healthy donors. The PCR contained 60 Vbeta and 13 Jbeta primers. Sequencing was performed with immunoSEQ multiplex PCR; in TCRdb, only in-frame clones are kept and a portion is missing. The data hold approximately 120,000 clones, with 70% to 80% observed a single time. The sequenced sample was PBMCs. These TCRs come from a man aged 45 to 65 in good health and CMV-seronegative.

The rearrangement links TRBV7-9 to TRBJ1-4; TRBD1 might be the D (5 bases). This CDR3 is built from 15 residues. V was trimmed by 0 bases and J by 5 bases, leaving 10 bases between them. Germline V gene sequence: CDR1 SEHNR, CDR2 FQNEAQ (reference sequence). The CDR3 coding sequence is TGTGCCAGCAGCTTAGCGTCAGGGCAGAATGAAAAACTGTTTTTT. It translates to CASSLASGQNEKLFF.

The J gene is TRBJ2-1, the V gene TRBV19; D unresolved. Looked up from germline, CDR1 is LNHDA and CDR2 is SQIVND (reference sequence). Trimming cost V 2 bases and J 7 bases, with 6 bases left between them. The CDR3 loop spans 12 amino acids. CDR3 nucleotides: TGTGCCAGTAGTATAAACGGTAATGAGCAGTTCTTC. This sequence encodes CASSINGNEQFF.

The chain has TRBV30 and TRBJ1-1; 7 bases agree with TRBD1. The CDR3 runs to 15 residues. Trimming removed 0 bases from V and 4 bases from J; junction bases left unmatched: 8. CDR1 is GTSNPN and CDR2 is SVGIG in the germline V gene (reference sequence). CDR3 nucleotides: TGTGCCTGGAGTGTAAAGGGCAGGGGGATCACTGAAGCTTTCTTT. Its translation: CAWSVKGRGITEAFF.

The chain employs TRBV5-1 and TRBJ2-2; maybe TRBD1 (5 bases). This CDR3 is 14 amino acids long. Germline lookup yields CDR1 SGHRS and CDR2 YFSETQ. Trimming stripped 0 bases from V and 7 bases from J, with 10 bases between. Here the CDR3 reads CASSLEGQGGELFF. CDR3 sequence (DNA): TGCGCCAGCAGCTTGGAGGGGCAGGGCGGGGAGCTGTTTTTT.

The rearrangement uses TRBV29-1 and TRBJ1-4, with 10 bases that match TRBD1. In germline, CDR1 is SQVTM, CDR2 ANQGSEA. The V and J ends lost 7 bases and 8 bases, in that order; junction bases with no gene match: 7. The CDR3 totals 13 residues. The CDR3 DNA is TGCAGCGCACGACAGGGGGCGGCGGAAAAACTGTTTTTT. Translation gives CSARQGAAEKLFF.

This chain joins TRBV5-5 and TRBJ1-2, with TRBD1 identical over 8 bases. V gave up 4 bases and J gave up 6 bases; unmatched junction bases: 17. The V gene's germline CDR1 is SGHKS and CDR2 YYEKEE (reference sequence). The CDR3 is made up of 17 amino acids. CDR3 amino acids: CASSPRPSTGQDNGYTF. CDR3 DNA sequence: TGTGCCAGCAGCCCAAGACCATCTACGGGACAGGATAATGGCTACACCTTC.

The chain combines TRBV5-4 with TRBJ1-2; TRBD1 is a possible D gene (5 bases). Germline loops: CDR1 SGHNT, CDR2 YYREEE (reference sequence). The CDR3 totals 13 residues. The V gene lost 0 bases and the J gene lost 7 bases, with 10 bases spanning the gap. CDR3 amino acids: CASSLGGEGGYTF. The CDR3 DNA follows: TGTGCCAGCAGCTTGGGAGGGGAGGGTGGCTACACCTTC.

The V call is TRBV28, the J call TRBJ2-3; 10 bases are shared with TRBD2. The V and J ends lost 5 bases and 4 bases, in that order; junction bases with no gene match: 3. Germline-derived CDR1 and CDR2 are MDHEN and SYDVKM. CDR3 length: 14 amino acids. The chain's CDR3 is CASSLLAGADTQYF. In DNA, the CDR3 is TGTGCCAGCAGTCTCCTAGCGGGGGCAGATACGCAGTATTTT.

The chain employs TRBV10-1 and TRBJ2-2, with D uncertain. CDR1 WNHNN and CDR2 SYGVQD come from the germline V gene (reference sequence). Trimming stripped 6 bases from V and 6 bases from J, with 8 bases between. The CDR3 has 12 residues. The CDR3 sequence: CASRDWAGELFF. The CDR3 coding sequence is TGCGCCAGCAGAGACTGGGCCGGGGAGCTGTTTTTT.

The chain links TRBV25-1 to TRBJ1-1; 7 nucleotides agree with TRBD1. CDR3 length: 17 residues. The trim removed 2 bases at V and 0 bases at J, leaving 9 bases unmatched. The V gene's germline CDR1 is MGHDK and CDR2 SYGVNS. This chain's CDR3 is CASSEPLGDSMNTEAFF. DNA for the CDR3: TGTGCCAGCAGTGAACCACTGGGGGACAGCATGAACACTGAAGCTTTCTTT.

The genes are TRBV5-1 and TRBJ1-6; 7 nucleotides line up with TRBD1. After removal of 4 bases from V and 5 bases from J, the junction contained 3 bases not matched to a gene. Germline CDR1 and CDR2: SGHRS and YFSETQ. This CDR3 contains 14 residues. DNA for the CDR3: TGCGCCAGCAGCCATACAGGGGATAATTCACCCCTCCACTTT. This translates into CASSHTGDNSPLHF.

The rearrangement joins TRBV6-5 to TRBJ2-7, with D perhaps TRBD2 (6 bases). V shed 2 bases and J shed 9 bases, with 17 bases lying between them. This CDR3 is built from 14 residues. In germline, CDR1 is MNHEY, CDR2 SVGAGI. The CDR3 reads CASSYDRENERQYF. The CDR3 nucleotides are TGTGCCAGCAGTTACGACCGGGAGAATGAACGGCAGTACTTC.

This sequence joins TRBV7-2 and TRBJ2-5, with 8 bases lining up with TRBD1. Trimming removed 6 bases from V and 1 base from J; junction bases left unmatched: 4. CDR1 and CDR2 from the germline V gene are SGHTA and FQGNSA. The CDR3 is 14 amino acids. Written as DNA, the CDR3 is TGTGCCAGCAGTCAACAGGGGGGCCAAGAGACCCAGTACTTC. It specifies CASSQQGGQETQYF.

The chain links TRBV6-5 to TRBJ1-1; no definite D call. CDR1 and CDR2 (germline): MNHEY, SVGAGI. V was trimmed by 6 bases and J by 4 bases, leaving 12 bases between them. The CDR3 sequence is 13 residues long. The CDR3 DNA reads TGTGCCAGCAGCAACGGGGTTGCCACTGAAGCTTTCTTT. Residues: CASSNGVATEAFF.

The chain uses TRBV7-7 and TRBJ2-5; D possibly corresponds to TRBD2 (7 bases). The CDR3 totals 12 residues. Trimming cost V 5 bases and J 9 bases, with 13 bases left between them. Germline V lookup: CDR1 SSHAT, CDR2 FNYEAQ (reference sequence). DNA of the CDR3: TGTGCCAGCAGCCCCACCGGGGGGCCCCAGTACTTC. Protein: CASSPTGGPQYF. Supplemented by reference TRBV7-7 and TRBJ2-5, the full variable domain reads GAGVSQSPRYKVTKRGQDVTLRCDPISSHATLYWYQQALGQGPEFLTYFNYEAQPDKSGLPSDRFSAERPEGSISTLTIQRTEQRDSAMYRCASSPTGGPQYFGPGTRLLVL.

In its sample, this clone was seen once. The rearrangement joins TRBV11-2 to TRBJ2-6; 9 nucleotides match TRBD2. The CDR3 is 19 residues long. CDR1 SGHAT and CDR2 FQNNGV come from the germline V gene. The V and J ends lost 3 bases and 0 bases, in that order; junction bases with no gene match: 9. The CDR3 region is CASSLFLAGPNSGANVLTF. The CDR3 nucleotides read TGTGCCAGCAGCTTGTTTCTAGCGGGGCCAAACTCTGGGGCCAACGTCCTGACTTTC.

The CDR3 DNA reads as TGCGCCAGCAGCTTGTTTGGACAGGGGGCTACTGAAGCTTTCTTT. It yields the protein CASSLFGQGATEAFF. V usage is TRBV5-1 and J usage is TRBJ1-1, with TRBD1 matching over 11 bases. V shed 1 base, J shed 5 bases, and the junction held 4 bases outside the gene matches. The CDR3 is 15 amino acids. From germline, CDR1 is SGHRS and CDR2 YFSETQ.

The chain is built from TRBV6-1 and TRBJ1-5; 9 bases agree with TRBD1. The J segment lost 5 bases and the V segment lost 6 bases, leaving 5 bases of the junction unmatched. The CDR3 runs to 14 residues. The germline CDR1 and CDR2 sequences are MNHNS and SASEGT. DNA of the CDR3: TGTGCCAGCAGCGGGACAGGGCAGGATCAGCCCCAGCATTTT. This translates into CASSGTGQDQPQHF.

V and J are TRBV6-5 and TRBJ1-1, with a possible D match to TRBD1 (6 bases). V dropped 3 bases and J dropped 0 bases, with 14 bases sitting between them. The CDR3 contains 16 residues. Per germline, CDR1 MNHEY and CDR2 SVGAGI. CDR3 in amino acids: CASSYAPRTVNTEAFF. As DNA, the CDR3 is TGTGCCAGCAGTTATGCCCCACGGACAGTGAACACTGAAGCTTTCTTT.

The V call is TRBV11-2, the J call TRBJ2-3; D is undetermined. Germline V gives CDR1 SGHAT, CDR2 FQNNGV. Trimming left V 5 bases short and J 4 bases short, with 19 bases between. CDR3 size: 16 residues. The CDR3 region has the DNA TGTGCCAGCAGCCCTCCGCTTAGGCGTGGAGCAGATACGCAGTATTTT. This encodes CASSPPLRRGADTQYF.

The J gene is TRBJ1-4, the V gene TRBV25-1, with a possible D match to TRBD1 (5 bases). Germline V gene sequence: CDR1 MGHDK, CDR2 SYGVNS. The CDR3 extends over 14 amino acids. Trimming left V 8 bases short and J 7 bases short, with 17 bases between. In nucleotides, the CDR3 is TGTGCCAGCTCCTTGGAGGGGTCGGGTGAAAAACTGTTTTTT. It yields the protein CASSLEGSGEKLFF.

The rearrangement links TRBV5-1 to TRBJ1-4, with 9 bases identical to TRBD1. CDR1 is SGHRS, CDR2 YFSETQ, per germline. J gave up 6 bases and V 0 bases, and 3 bases lay outside the gene matches. This CDR3 contains 15 residues. DNA of the CDR3: TGCGCCAGCAGCTTGGAGGGACAGGGATATGAAAAACTGTTTTTT. Protein product: CASSLEGQGYEKLFF.

The rearrangement joins TRBV5-1 to TRBJ1-2; maybe TRBD1 (5 bases). This CDR3 is 14 amino acids long. Trimming cost V 0 bases and J 4 bases, with 10 bases left between them. The germline V gene encodes CDR1 SGHRS and CDR2 YFSETQ. The DNA for the CDR3 is TGCGCCAGCAGCTTGGCTGACGGGGGCTATGGCTACACCTTC. As protein: CASSLADGGYGYTF.

The chain joins TRBV11-2 to TRBJ1-5, with D possibly matching TRBD1 (5 bases). Germline CDR1 and CDR2: SGHAT and FQNNGV. Trimming took off 0 bases at V and 10 bases at J, with 16 bases between the two ends. The CDR3 extends over 15 amino acids. The CDR3 spells CASSLDLAGGGPQHF. CDR3 DNA sequence: TGTGCCAGCAGCTTAGATCTAGCCGGGGGAGGCCCCCAGCATTTT.

This chain links TRBV5-1 with TRBJ2-5; possibly TRBD1 for D (5 bases). This CDR3 spans 15 amino acids. The germline V and J ends were trimmed by 4 bases and 2 bases, with 15 bases remaining between them. From germline, CDR1 is SGHRS and CDR2 YFSETQ. CDR3 loop: CASSTGPSGQETQYF. DNA for the CDR3: TGCGCCAGCAGCACCGGGCCTTCAGGGCAAGAGACCCAGTACTTC.

The chain uses TRBV2 and TRBJ1-1; unclear D gene. V was trimmed by 3 bases and J by 4 bases, leaving 12 bases between them. CDR1 and CDR2 (germline): SNHLY, FYNNEI. This CDR3 is built from 14 residues. In DNA, the CDR3 is TGTGCCAGCAGTGATAGGGAACTAGGCACTGAAGCTTTCTTT. This gives the protein CASSDRELGTEAFF.

This clone was counted a few times. This chain joins TRBV4-2 and TRBJ2-7, with 9 bases fitting TRBD1. The V gene end was trimmed by 3 bases and the J gene end by 4 bases; junction bases not matched to a gene: 10. Germline lookup yields CDR1 LGHNA and CDR2 YNFKEQ. This CDR3 has 16 residues. This CDR3 reads CASSQAAGTGSYEQYF. The CDR3 region has the DNA TGTGCCAGCAGCCAGGCTGCCGGGACAGGGTCTTACGAGCAGTACTTC.

The rearrangement uses TRBV5-5 and TRBJ2-7; 8 bases fit TRBD1. The CDR3 runs 15 residues. The junction had 6 bases not matched to a gene; V was cut back by 4 bases and J by 0 bases. Germline V gene sequence: CDR1 SGHKS, CDR2 YYEKEE (reference sequence). The DNA of the CDR3 is TGTGCCAGCAGCCGGACAGGGCCTAGCTCCTACGAGCAGTACGTC. As protein: CASSRTGPSSYEQYV.

This chain links TRBV27 with TRBJ1-5; TRBD1 matches 7 bases. This CDR3 comprises 14 residues. Germline loops: CDR1 MNHEY, CDR2 SMNVEV (reference sequence). Germline trimming cut 2 bases from V and 2 bases from J; bases unmatched to any gene: 0. The CDR3 DNA sequence: TGTGCCAGCAGTTTAACAGGGGGCAATCAGCCCCAGCATTTT. Translating it yields CASSLTGGNQPQHF.

The chain joins TRBV5-5 to TRBJ2-5; D gene ambiguous. The CDR3 loop spans 14 amino acids. Germline assignment: CDR1 SGHKS and CDR2 YYEKEE (reference sequence). The ends were cut back, 4 bases at V and 4 bases at J, with 14 bases in the middle. For the CDR3, the DNA is TGTGCCAGCAGCCCTGCGGCCTCCGGAGAGACCCAGTACTTC. It codes for CASSPAASGETQYF.

The chain combines TRBV7-9 with TRBJ1-1; a weak D match, TRBD1 (5 bases). Germline assignment: CDR1 SEHNR and CDR2 FQNEAQ (reference sequence). The CDR3 runs to 14 residues. V was trimmed by 5 bases and J by 3 bases, leaving 13 bases between them. CDR3 DNA sequence: TGTGCCAGCAGCCCGGACATGACGGACACTGAAGCTTTCTTT. This sequence encodes CASSPDMTDTEAFF.